This passage covers 2 T cell receptor beta chains from one sample sequenced in a study of blood T cell repertoires in COVID-19. Profiled with immunoSEQ multiplex PCR; TCRdb holds only in-frame clones, not every one. The sample includes roughly 420,000 clones, roughly 88% of them seen just once. The sample comprised PBMCs or T cells enriched from blood (not recorded which). Receptors originate from a woman aged 30 to 39 with acute COVID-19.

The chain has TRBV12-5 and TRBJ2-1, with TRBD2 matching 15 bases. Germline trimming cut 4 bases from V and 13 bases from J; bases unmatched to any gene: 8. Germline-derived CDR1 and CDR2 are LGHNT and FRNRAP. CDR3 length: 15 residues. CDR3 sequence (DNA): TGTGCTAGTGGTTCCGCGGGACTAGCGGGGGGCCATCAGTTCTTC. Translation: CASGSAGLAGGHQFF.

The rearrangement links TRBV5-1 to TRBJ2-3; TRBD2 agrees at 14 bases. The CDR3 is 15 amino acids. Germline V gives CDR1 SGHRS, CDR2 YFSETQ. V lost 4 bases, J lost 6 bases, and 4 bases stayed unmatched. The CDR3 DNA reads as TGCGCCAGCAGCGGGACTAGCGGGGGACCCGATACGCAGTATTTT. This sequence encodes CASSGTSGGPDTQYF.